The 28 T cell receptor beta chains below all came from one sample that was sequenced in a study of blood T cell repertoires in COVID-19 (dated by TCRdb to about 2020). Preparation of the library involved the immunoSEQ multiplex PCR assay. In its TCRdb copy, this immuneACCESS table keeps in-frame sequences only and misses some clones. Where compared with another copy, unresolved V genes explain less than half of these, and the others have no known cause. In this sample the table shows roughly 250,000 clones, roughly 93% of which occur a single time. Under 3% of the sample is in the top ten clones. Sequencing was performed on PBMCs or T cells enriched from blood (not recorded which). The receptors were sampled from a middle-aged woman with acute COVID-19.

The V gene is TRBV14, the J gene TRBJ2-7, with TRBD2 identical over 10 bases. J gave up 5 bases and V 5 bases, and 12 bases lay outside the gene matches. Germline loops: CDR1 SGHDN, CDR2 FVKESK. The CDR3 consists of 16 residues. CDR3 nucleotide sequence: TGTGCCAGCAGCGCTGCACCGGGACTAGCGTCGAACGAGCAGTACTTC. It translates to CASSAAPGLASNEQYF.

This chain connects TRBV28 to TRBJ1-4; 7 bases match TRBD1. CDR1 and CDR2 from the germline V gene are MDHEN and SYDVKM. The CDR3 length is 16 residues. V was clipped by 4 bases and J by 2 bases; unmatched bases: 7. The DNA for the CDR3 is TGTGCCAGCAGTTCCAGGCAGGGGGTCACTAATGAAAAACTGTTTTTT. It is translated as CASSSRQGVTNEKLFF.

V gene TRBV24-1 combines with J gene TRBJ2-5; 11 bases fit TRBD2. CDR3 size: 16 residues. Germline V gene sequence: CDR1 KGHDR, CDR2 SFDVKD. V lost 3 bases and J lost 1; bases outside the gene matches: 3. Here the CDR3 DNA reads TGTGCCACCAGTGATCCTAGCGGGAGGTCCCAAGAGACCCAGTACTTC. Amino acid sequence: CATSDPSGRSQETQYF.

The J gene is TRBJ2-5, the V gene TRBV2; the match to TRBD2 covers 9 bases. The germline gives CDR1 SNHLY, CDR2 FYNNEI. Germline trimming cut 7 bases from V and 4 bases from J; bases unmatched to any gene: 10. The CDR3 sequence is 15 residues long. CDR3 amino acids: CASTRAGGPPETQYF. The DNA for the CDR3 is TGTGCCAGCACCCGAGCGGGGGGCCCCCCAGAGACCCAGTACTTC.

The chain is built from TRBV5-1 and TRBJ2-7, with TRBD2 identical over 8 bases. CDR1 SGHRS and CDR2 YFSETQ come from the germline V gene. This CDR3 contains 14 residues. J lost 4 bases, V lost 2 bases, and 5 bases had no gene match. Written as DNA, the CDR3 is TGCGCCAGCAGCTTAGGGACTAGTCTATACGAGCAGTACTTC. Translation: CASSLGTSLYEQYF. The whole variable domain, filled in from reference TRBV5-1 and TRBJ2-7, reads KAGVTQTPRYLIKTRGQQVTLSCSPISGHRSVSWYQQTPGQGLQFLFEYFSETQRNKGNFPGRFSGRQFSNSRSEMNVSTLELGDSALYLCASSLGTSLYEQYFGPGTRLTVT.

The chain joins TRBV19 to TRBJ2-3; a weak D match, TRBD1 (6 bases). This CDR3 spans 14 amino acids. The V gene's germline CDR1 is LNHDA and CDR2 SQIVND (reference sequence). The germline V and J ends were trimmed by 3 bases and 3 bases, with 10 bases remaining between them. CDR3 nucleotide sequence: TGTGCCAGTAGTATCGACAGGACTACAGATACGCAGTATTTT. Protein product: CASSIDRTTDTQYF.

CDR3 nucleotides: TGTGCCAGCAGCTCCGGACAGGCTAATTCACCCCTCCACTTT. Its protein is CASSSGQANSPLHF. The genes are TRBV9 and TRBJ1-6; 7 bases line up with TRBD1. From germline, CDR1 is SGDLS and CDR2 YYNGEE. The trim removed 4 bases at V and 6 bases at J, leaving 4 bases unmatched. The CDR3 contains 14 residues.

This rearrangement joins TRBV2 to TRBJ1-5; D is unresolved. Per the germline V gene, CDR1 is SNHLY and CDR2 is FYNNEI. The length of the CDR3 is 13 residues. V lost 1 base and J 2 bases, leaving 3 bases between the germline ends. The CDR3 reads CASSEGGNQPQHF. In DNA form, the CDR3 reads TGTGCCAGCAGTGAAGGAGGCAATCAGCCCCAGCATTTT.

The DNA of the CDR3 is TGTGCCAGCAGTGCGAGTAGCGGGGTTACCGGGGAGCTGTTTTTT. Protein sequence: CASSASSGVTGELFF. V and J are TRBV25-1 and TRBJ2-2; the match to TRBD2 covers 8 bases. The CDR3 consists of 15 residues. Germline V gives CDR1 MGHDK, CDR2 SYGVNS. V trimming: 4 bases; J trimming: 5 bases; junction bases outside the gene matches: 6.

V is TRBV28 and J is TRBJ2-7; D may be TRBD1 (6 bases). Deletions cut 7 bases from V and 2 bases from J, with 15 bases between. This CDR3 is built from 14 residues. Germline V CDR1 and CDR2: MDHEN, SYDVKM. CDR3 sequence: CASNWGTSAYEQYF. CDR3 nucleotide sequence: TGTGCCAGCAATTGGGGGACAAGCGCCTACGAGCAGTACTTC.

The DNA for the CDR3 is TGCGCCAGCAGCCCCTCCCTAGGGGATGAGCAGTTCTTC. Its protein is CASSPSLGDEQFF. The V call is TRBV4-1, the J call TRBJ2-1; D is perhaps TRBD1 (5 bases). This CDR3 spans 13 amino acids. The V end lost 4 bases, the J end lost 8 bases, and 12 bases lay between the germline ends. Germline V gene data show CDR1 as MGHRA and CDR2 as YSYEKL.

This rearrangement joins TRBV10-3 to TRBJ1-2; 7 bases are a match to TRBD1. This CDR3 contains 15 residues. After removal of 11 bases from V and 0 bases from J, the junction contained 12 bases not matched to a gene. Germline V gene lookup returns CDR1 ENHRY and CDR2 SYGVKD. The CDR3 DNA follows: TGTGCCCTCAAGGCAGGGGGTGAATCTAACTATGGCTACACCTTC. Residues: CALKAGGESNYGYTF.

In its sample, this clone was seen once. The chain joins TRBV5-3 to TRBJ2-7; 11 bases are a match to TRBD2. TRBV5-3 counts as an open reading frame of uncertain function. CDR3 size: 18 residues. V lost 3 bases and J lost 7; bases outside the gene matches: 18. The CDR3 reads CARSWAEIGTSGGKEQYF. CDR3 DNA: TGTGCCAGAAGCTGGGCGGAGATTGGAACTAGCGGGGGAAAGGAGCAGTACTTC.

V gene TRBV4-1 combines with J gene TRBJ1-4, with TRBD1 as a possible D gene (5 bases). The germline V gene has CDR1 MGHRA and CDR2 YSYEKL. This CDR3 region has 15 residues. V was pared by 1 base and J by 0 bases, with 6 bases between. The CDR3 loop reads CASSQARATNEKLFF. Written as DNA, the CDR3 is TGCGCCAGCAGCCAAGCCAGGGCAACTAATGAAAAACTGTTTTTT.

This rearrangement joins TRBV30 to TRBJ2-5, with TRBD2 matching 14 bases. Trimming at V came to 0 bases and at J to 2 bases, leaving 2 bases not matched to a gene. The CDR3 has 16 amino acids. Germline values: CDR1 GTSNPN, CDR2 SVGIG (reference sequence). The CDR3 protein is CAWSVGLAGGQETQYF. In nucleotides, the CDR3 is TGTGCCTGGAGTGTAGGACTAGCGGGGGGTCAAGAGACCCAGTACTTC. Supplemented by reference TRBV30 and TRBJ2-5, the full variable domain reads SQTIHQWPATLVQPVGSPLSLECTVEGTSNPNLYWYRQAAGRGLQLLFYSVGIGQISSEVPQNLSASRPQDRQFILSSKKLLLSDSGFYLCAWSVGLAGGQETQYFGPGTRLLVL.

V is TRBV7-9 and J is TRBJ1-1; TRBD1 matches at 8 bases. V lost 5 bases, J lost 6 bases, and 5 bases stayed unmatched. The V gene's germline CDR1 is SEHNR and CDR2 FQNEAQ (reference sequence). The CDR3 runs 13 residues. CDR3 DNA: TGTGCCAGCAGCCACGACAGGGGTGCTGAAGCTTTCTTT. This sequence encodes CASSHDRGAEAFF.

The chain employs TRBV19 and TRBJ2-1, with 13 bases matching TRBD2. Trimming at V came to 9 bases and at J to 8 bases, leaving 10 bases not matched to a gene. This CDR3 is 15 amino acids long. Germline CDR1 reads LNHDA; CDR2 reads SQIVND (reference sequence). CDR3 DNA sequence: TGTGCCAGCGGGACTAGCGGGGTCCTAGGTCATGAGCAGTTCTTC. Translating it yields CASGTSGVLGHEQFF.

This clone has only one observation. The V gene is TRBV24-1, the J gene TRBJ1-4; D call uncertain. V lost 5 bases, J lost 7 bases, and 10 bases lay in between. Germline V gene data show CDR1 as KGHDR and CDR2 as SFDVKD. The CDR3 is 13 amino acids. The CDR3 nucleotides read TGTGCCACCAGTGCGGTAAACGGTGAAAAACTGTTTTTT. This codes for CATSAVNGEKLFF.

This clone was seen a few times. The chain links TRBV21-1 to TRBJ1-2; the D call in the table, TRBD1, was not verified against the DNA. TRBV21-1 is classified as a pseudogene. The CDR3 spans 12 residues. The CDR3 is CASSKGAYGYTF. CDR3 nucleotide sequence: TGTGCCAGCAGCAAAGGGGCCTATGGCTACACCTTC.

The rearrangement links TRBV7-5 to TRBJ1-1; the table names TRBD1, a call not compared with the DNA. TRBV7-5 is reported as a pseudogene. The CDR3 sequence is 18 residues long. The CDR3 here is CVRSLYLRAGMKNTEAFF. CDR3 DNA sequence: TGTGTCAGAAGCTTATATCTTAGGGCAGGGATGAAGAACACTGAAGCTTTCTTT.

V and J are TRBV18 and TRBJ1-2; no definite D call. Trimming removed 2 bases from V and 2 bases from J, with 9 bases in between. Per germline, CDR1 KGHSH and CDR2 LQKENI. This CDR3 region has 14 residues. The CDR3 nucleotides read TGTGCCAGCTCACCAGAAGCCCCAAACTATGGCTACACCTTC. Translated, it gives CASSPEAPNYGYTF. Full variable domain (outside the CDR3, taken from reference TRBV18 and TRBJ1-2): NAGVMQNPRHLVRRRGQEARLRCSPMKGHSHVYWYRQLPEEGLKFMVYLQKENIIDESGMPKERFSAEFPKEGPSILRIQQVVRGDSAAYFCASSPEAPNYGYTFGSGTRLTVV.

There are many counts of this clone. The V and J genes are TRBV15 and TRBJ2-6; 11 nucleotides match TRBD1. V was pared by 0 bases and J by 3 bases, with 4 bases of the junction left unmatched. Germline V gene lookup returns CDR1 LNHNV and CDR2 YYDKDF (reference sequence). CDR3 length equals 18 residues. The CDR3 here is CATSRDRTGGVGANVLTF. CDR3 nucleotides: TGTGCCACCAGCAGAGATCGGACAGGGGGCGTTGGGGCCAACGTCCTGACTTTC.

The V gene is TRBV6-2 or TRBV6-3, the J gene TRBJ1-1; D is possibly TRBD1 (6 bases). Between the trimmed V and J ends, which lost 5 bases and 4 bases, there was a span of 8 bases. The germline CDR1 and CDR2 sequences are MNHEY and SVGEGT. CDR3 size: 12 residues. The CDR3 bases are TGTGCCAGCAGTCCAGGGGCCACTGAAGCTTTCTTT. It is translated as CASSPGATEAFF.

The rearrangement uses TRBV6-4 and TRBJ2-1, with TRBD1 identical over 9 bases. CDR1 MRHNA and CDR2 SNTAGT come from the germline V gene. The CDR3 loop spans 13 amino acids. The junction had 6 bases not matched to a gene; V was cut back by 2 bases and J by 13 bases. CDR3 coding DNA: TGTGCCAGCAGTGACGCCGGACAGGGGAGACAGTTCTTC. Its protein product is CASSDAGQGRQFF.

This clone showed up just once. V usage is TRBV11-2 and J usage is TRBJ2-7, with TRBD2 matching 9 bases. This CDR3 has 14 residues. Germline-derived CDR1 and CDR2 are SGHAT and FQNNGV. Trimming took 2 bases from V and 5 from J; bases not matched to a gene: 4. CDR3 sequence: CASSLILAGNEQYF. The CDR3 DNA is TGTGCCAGCAGCTTAATCCTAGCGGGAAACGAGCAGTACTTC.

The chain has TRBV7-9 and TRBJ1-2; 7 bases are shared with TRBD1. The germline V gene encodes CDR1 SEHNR and CDR2 FQNEAQ (reference sequence). The CDR3 length is 14 residues. The J segment lost 7 bases and the V segment lost 5 bases, leaving 10 bases of the junction unmatched. The CDR3 nucleotides read TGTGCCAGCAGCCCACGACAGGGTGGGTTTGGCTACACCTTC. Its translation: CASSPRQGGFGYTF.

The chain carries TRBV5-8 and TRBJ2-7, with D possibly TRBD1 on 5 matching bases. CDR3 length: 14 residues. The V gene lost 1 base and the J gene lost 3 bases, with 11 bases spanning the gap. Germline lookup yields CDR1 SGHTS and CDR2 YDEGEE. CDR3 amino acids: CASSLPDQGYEQYF. CDR3 in DNA: TGTGCCAGCAGCTTGCCGGACCAGGGCTACGAGCAGTACTTC.

The chain has TRBV12-3 or TRBV12-4 and TRBJ2-4; TRBD1 matches at 7 bases. The CDR3 extends over 13 amino acids. The trim removed 7 bases at V and 8 bases at J, leaving 8 bases unmatched. In DNA, the CDR3 is TGTGCCAGCAACCGGAACAGGGGAGACATTCAGTACTTC. Residues: CASNRNRGDIQYF.